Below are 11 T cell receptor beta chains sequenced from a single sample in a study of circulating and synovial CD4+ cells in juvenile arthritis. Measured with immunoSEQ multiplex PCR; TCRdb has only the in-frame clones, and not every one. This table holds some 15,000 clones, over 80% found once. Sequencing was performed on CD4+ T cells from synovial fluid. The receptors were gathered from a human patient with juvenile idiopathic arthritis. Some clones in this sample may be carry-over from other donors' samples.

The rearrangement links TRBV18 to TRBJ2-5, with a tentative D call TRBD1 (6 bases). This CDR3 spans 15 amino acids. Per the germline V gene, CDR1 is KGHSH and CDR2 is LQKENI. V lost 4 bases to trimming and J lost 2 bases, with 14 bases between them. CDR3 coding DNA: TGTGCCAGCTCACTACAGGGTGTAGGGCAAGAGACCCAGTACTTC. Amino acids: CASSLQGVGQETQYF. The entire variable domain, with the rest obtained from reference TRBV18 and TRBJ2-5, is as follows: NAGVMQNPRHLVRRRGQEARLRCSPMKGHSHVYWYRQLPEEGLKFMVYLQKENIIDESGMPKERFSAEFPKEGPSILRIQQVVRGDSAAYFCASSLQGVGQETQYFGPGTRLLVL.

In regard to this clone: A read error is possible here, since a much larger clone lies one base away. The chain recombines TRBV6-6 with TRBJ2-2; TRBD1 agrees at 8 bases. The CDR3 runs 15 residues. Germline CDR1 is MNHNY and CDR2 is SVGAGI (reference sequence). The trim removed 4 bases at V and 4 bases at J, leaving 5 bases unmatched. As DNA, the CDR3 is TGTGCCAGCAGTTCCTCGGACAGGGCCACCGGGGAGCTGTTTTTT. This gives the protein CASSSSDRATGELFF.

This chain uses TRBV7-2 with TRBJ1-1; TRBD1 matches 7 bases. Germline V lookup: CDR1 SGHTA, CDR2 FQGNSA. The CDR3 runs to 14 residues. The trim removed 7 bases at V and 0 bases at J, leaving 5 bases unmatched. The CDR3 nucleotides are TGTGCCAGCACCGAACAGGGGATGAACACTGAAGCTTTCTTT. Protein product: CASTEQGMNTEAFF.

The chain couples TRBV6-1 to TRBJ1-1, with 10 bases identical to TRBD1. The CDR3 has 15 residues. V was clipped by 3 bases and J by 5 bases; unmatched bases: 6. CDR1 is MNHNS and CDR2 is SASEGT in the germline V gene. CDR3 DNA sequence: TGTGCCAGCAGTGATGCGGGGACAGGGGTAACTGAAGCTTTCTTT. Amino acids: CASSDAGTGVTEAFF.

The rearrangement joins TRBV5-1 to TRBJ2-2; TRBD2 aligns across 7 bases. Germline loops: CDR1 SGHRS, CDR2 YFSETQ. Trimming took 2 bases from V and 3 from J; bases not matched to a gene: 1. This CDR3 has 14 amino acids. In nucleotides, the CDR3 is TGCGCCAGCAGCTTAGCGGGGTACACCGGGGAGCTGTTTTTT. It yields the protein CASSLAGYTGELFF.

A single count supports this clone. This CDR3 is CASSQDMIVLIYNEQFF. Here the CDR3 DNA reads TGCGCCAGCAGCCAAGATATGATCGTACTCATCTACAATGAGCAGTTCTTC. The gene calls are TRBV4-1 and TRBJ2-1, with D hard to call. V was shortened by 0 bases and J by 3 bases, with 15 bases between the two germline ends. The germline CDR1 and CDR2 sequences are MGHRA and YSYEKL. The CDR3 has 17 amino acids.

CDR3 protein: CASSQVYTEAFF. CDR3 nucleotides: TGTGCCAGCTCGCAGGTATACACTGAAGCTTTCTTT. The rearrangement joins TRBV18 to TRBJ1-1; no clear D. V was clipped by 6 bases and J by 3 bases, with 8 bases between them. The CDR3 has 12 amino acids. The germline gives CDR1 KGHSH, CDR2 LQKENI.

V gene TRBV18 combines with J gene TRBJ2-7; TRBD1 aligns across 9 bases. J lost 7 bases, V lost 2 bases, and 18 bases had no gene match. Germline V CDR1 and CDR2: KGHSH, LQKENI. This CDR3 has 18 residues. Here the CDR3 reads CASSPAVQGALTQGEQYF. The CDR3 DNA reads TGTGCCAGCTCACCAGCGGTACAGGGGGCGCTCACTCAGGGGGAGCAGTACTTC.

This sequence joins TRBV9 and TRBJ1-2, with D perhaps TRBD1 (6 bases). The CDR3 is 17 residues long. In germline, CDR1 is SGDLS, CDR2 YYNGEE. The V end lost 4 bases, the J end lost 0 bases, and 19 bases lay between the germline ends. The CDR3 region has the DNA TGTGCCAGCAGCACGACCCCGGACAGCCTTACTAACTATGGCTACACCTTC. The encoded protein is CASSTTPDSLTNYGYTF.

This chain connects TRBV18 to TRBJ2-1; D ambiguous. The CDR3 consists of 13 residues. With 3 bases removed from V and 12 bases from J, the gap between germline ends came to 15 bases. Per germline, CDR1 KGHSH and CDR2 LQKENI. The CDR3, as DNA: TGTGCCAGCTCACCTCCCTCCTCCGAGAGGCAGTTCTTC. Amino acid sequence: CASSPPSSERQFF.

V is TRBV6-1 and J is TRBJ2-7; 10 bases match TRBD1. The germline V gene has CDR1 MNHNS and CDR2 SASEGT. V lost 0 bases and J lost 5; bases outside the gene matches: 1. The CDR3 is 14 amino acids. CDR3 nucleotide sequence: TGTGCCAGCAGTGAAGCGGGACAGGGGCACGAGCAGTACTTC. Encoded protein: CASSEAGQGHEQYF.